A selection of T cell receptor beta chains follows, all from one sample in a study of blood T cell repertoires in COVID-19. Repertoires were generated with immunoSEQ multiplex PCR, while TCRdb's copy carries only in-frame clones and drops some. The sample includes more than 300,000 clones, 92% of them seen just once. The sample taken for sequencing was PBMCs or T cells enriched from blood (not recorded which). These receptors were obtained from a young woman who had recovered from COVID-19. CDR3s include the opening cysteine and the closing phenylalanine or tryptophan. The D gene is left open where the match is weak. Expanded clones are given a class, and other clones once, few, many or no size at all.

j_gene,d_gene,v_gene,abundance,CDR3nt,CDR3aa
TRBJ1-4,TRBD1,TRBV6-1,once,TGTGCCAGCAGTGAACTGACAGGGGGGAGAGAAAAACTGTTTTTT,CASSELTGGREKLFF
TRBJ2-1,TRBD2,TRBV5-1,-,TGCGCCAGCAGCTTTGCGGGGGGGAATGAGCAGTTCTTC,CASSFAGGNEQFF
TRBJ1-5,-,TRBV6-4,-,TGTGCCAGCAGTGACGAGGGTGGCCAGCCCCAGCATTTT,CASSDEGGQPQHF
TRBJ2-5,-,TRBV5-5,-,TGTGCCAGCAGCTTGGCAGTCGCAGAGACCCAGTACTTC,CASSLAVAETQYF
TRBJ2-7,TRBD2,TRBV6-5,-,TGTGCCAGCAGTTACAGCCTCGGACTAGCGGGCTACGAGCAGTACTTC,CASSYSLGLAGYEQYF
TRBJ2-1,-,TRBV12-3/TRBV12-4,once,TGTGCCAGCAGGCCGACAGGTTTCGATGAGCAGTTCTTC,CASRPTGFDEQFF
TRBJ2-7,-,TRBV28,-,TGTGCCAGCAGTACCGAGTTGGGGCAAACCGAGCAGTACTTC,CASSTELGQTEQYF
TRBJ2-7,-,TRBV11-3,-,TGTGCCAGCAGCTTACAGGGAGGTGAGCAGTACTTC,CASSLQGGEQYF
TRBJ2-1,-,TRBV28,-,TGTGCCAGCCTATCACTACTAGGGTTGCGGGAGCAGTTCTTC,CASLSLLGLREQFF
TRBJ1-6,TRBD1,TRBV27,-,TGTGCCAGCAGTTTATCGCCTCCGGGACAGGTAGATTCACCCCTCCACTTT,CASSLSPPGQVDSPLHF
TRBJ2-7,-,TRBV7-2,once,TGTGCCAGCAGCTTTGCTGCGGGCTTCTCCTACGAGCAGTACTTC,CASSFAAGFSYEQYF
TRBJ1-1,TRBD1,TRBV28,-,TGTGCCAGCAGTTCCCGGACAGGGGTGAGAACTGAAGCTTTCTTT,CASSSRTGVRTEAFF
TRBJ1-2,TRBD1,TRBV5-6,-,TGTGCCAGCAGCTTGAGGACAGGGGACTCACAGACCTATGGCTACACCTTC,CASSLRTGDSQTYGYTF
TRBJ2-3,-,TRBV20-1,once,TGCAGTGCTAGTAGCGCGCCAGGGGATTTGACAGATACGCAGTATTTT,CSASSAPGDLTDTQYF
TRBJ1-5,TRBD1,TRBV28,-,TGTGCCAGCAGTCTAGGGGGCAGGGTCGATCAGCCCCAGCATTTT,CASSLGGRVDQPQHF
TRBJ2-7,-,TRBV29-1,-,TGCAGCGTTCTATTGACAGGTGGGAAAGAGCAGTACTTC,CSVLLTGGKEQYF
TRBJ1-4,TRBD1,TRBV5-1,few,TGCGCCAGCAGCAAGACAGGGGAGGCTCCAACTAATGAAAAACTGTTTTTT,CASSKTGEAPTNEKLFF
TRBJ2-2,TRBD2,TRBV5-1,-,TGCGCCAGCAGCTTGGATACGGGAGGCACCGGGGAGCTGTTTTTT,CASSLDTGGTGELFF
TRBJ2-5,-,TRBV7-2,-,TGTGCCAGCAGCAGGCGGGTTAACCAAGAGACCCAGTACTTC,CASSRRVNQETQYF
TRBJ2-3,TRBD1,TRBV5-1,-,TGCGCCAGCGGAGAAGGACAGGGTGGGGATACGCAGTATTTT,CASGEGQGGDTQYF
TRBJ1-4,TRBD1,TRBV7-9,-,TGTGCCAGCAGCCCGGGGACAGCACTTAATGAAAAACTGTTTTTT,CASSPGTALNEKLFF
TRBJ2-7,-,TRBV7-2,-,TGTGCCAGCAGGGTTAGCGGAACCCCTGGCGGCTACGAGCAGTACTTC,CASRVSGTPGGYEQYF
TRBJ1-2,-,TRBV30,-,TGTGCCTGGACTGGGGGGGGCGGCTACACCTTC,CAWTGGGGYTF
TRBJ1-3,-,TRBV6-2/TRBV6-3,-,TGTGCCAGCAGTTACTTCGGGACTACTGGAAACACCATATATTTT,CASSYFGTTGNTIYF
TRBJ2-1,-,TRBV27,few,TGTGCCAGCACCCGGGGACAAACCCCTTACAATGAGCAGTTCTTC,CASTRGQTPYNEQFF
TRBJ1-5,TRBD1,TRBV28,-,TGTGCCAGCAGTTTATTGCGGGTAGGGACAGGGGATCAGCCCCAGCATTTT,CASSLLRVGTGDQPQHF
TRBJ1-1,-,TRBV4-1,-,TGCGCCAGCAGCCAGGAGCGTCGGGGCACTGAAGCTTTCTTT,CASSQERRGTEAFF
TRBJ2-2,-,TRBV9,-,TGTGCCAGCAGCGTGTCCGGGAATGCGAACACCGGGGAGCTGTTTTTT,CASSVSGNANTGELFF
TRBJ2-7,-,TRBV7-9,-,TGTGCCAGCAGCTTAGGGCAGAACTCCTACGAGCAGTACTTC,CASSLGQNSYEQYF